This passage covers 9 T cell receptor beta chains from one sample sequenced in a study of blood T cells in healthy people across ages. Through a sample-barcoded 5' primer and a J-beta primer mix, a second PCR was run for about 6 to 11 cycles. From the 5' RACE reads, TCRdb called clonotypes with MiXCR, one entry per CDR3 protein. The sample lists about 1.5 million distinct CDR3 sequences, under 55% occurring once. Source material: blood. The receptors here all came from a woman younger than 35 in good health.

The table lists this clonotype with a few counts. The chain carries TRBV7-2 and TRBJ2-5; tentative D call: TRBD2 (6 bases). The V and J ends lost 2 bases and 1 base respectively, with 8 bases between them. This CDR3 is built from 14 residues. CDR1 and CDR2 from the germline V gene are SGHTA and FQGNSA. The CDR3, as DNA: TGTGCCAGCAGCTTAAGGACTATCCAAGAGACCCAGTACTTC. This translates into CASSLRTIQETQYF. Filled out from reference TRBV7-2 and TRBJ2-5, the complete variable domain reads GAGVSQSPSNKVTEKGKDVELRCDPISGHTALYWYRQSLGQGLEFLIYFQGNSAPDKSGLPSDRFSAERTGGSVSTLTIQRTQQEDSAVYLCASSLRTIQETQYFGPGTRLLVL.

This clonotype has more than one count but fewer than ten. This chain links TRBV6-2 or TRBV6-3 with TRBJ1-6; D might be TRBD1 (6 bases). The CDR3 has 15 residues. V lost 2 bases and J lost 2, with 7 bases in between. CDR1 and CDR2 from the germline V gene are MNHEY and SVGEGT. The CDR3: CASSYRTAYNSPLHF. In DNA form, the CDR3 reads TGTGCCAGCAGTTACCGGACAGCCTATAATTCACCCCTCCACTTT.

This sequence joins TRBV29-1 and TRBJ1-1, with TRBD1 matching 7 bases. CDR1 and CDR2 (germline): SQVTM, ANQGSEA. The CDR3 is 10 amino acids. In nucleotides, the CDR3 is TGCAGTACAGGGGACACTGAAGCTTTCTTT. Translating gives CSTGDTEAFF.

The chain has TRBV20-1 and TRBJ2-3, with a tentative D call TRBD2 (6 bases). The CDR3 is 14 amino acids. CDR1 DFQATT and CDR2 SNEGSKA come from the germline V gene (reference sequence). V lost 2 bases and J lost 2, with 11 bases in between. CDR3 nucleotide sequence: TGCAGTGCTAGACGGAGCGGGTCCACAGATACGCAGTATTTT. Translation: CSARRSGSTDTQYF.

This clonotype was seen a few times. The gene calls are TRBV29-1 and TRBJ2-3, with 8 bases identical to TRBD2. V lost 6 bases and J lost 1; bases outside the gene matches: 6. The CDR3 extends over 14 amino acids. CDR1 and CDR2 (germline): SQVTM, ANQGSEA. Here the CDR3 DNA reads TGCAGCGTCCGGAAAGCGGGAGGCACAGATACGCAGTATTTT. Protein sequence: CSVRKAGGTDTQYF.

J is TRBJ1-1 and V is TRBV20-1; D call uncertain. Germline loops: CDR1 DFQATT, CDR2 SNEGSKA (reference sequence). This CDR3 contains 14 residues. The V end was cut by 6 bases, the J end by 1 base, with 15 bases between. CDR3 sequence (DNA): TGCAGTGCCGTAACTCATCCCTCGAACACTGAAGCTTTCTTT. This gives the protein CSAVTHPSNTEAFF.

The rearrangement links TRBV9 to TRBJ2-5; 12 bases align to TRBD2. Per germline, CDR1 SGDLS and CDR2 YYNGEE. Trimming cost V 4 bases and J 4 bases; bases outside gene matches: 8. The CDR3 contains 16 residues. For the CDR3, the DNA is TGTGCCAGCAGCATCGGACTAGCGGGGACCGGAGAGACCCAGTACTTC. Its translation: CASSIGLAGTGETQYF.

This clonotype has a handful of counts. CDR3 protein: CSVDSPANGYTF. The CDR3, as DNA: TGCAGCGTCGACAGTCCCGCTAATGGCTACACCTTC. The gene calls are TRBV29-1 and TRBJ1-2, with D perhaps matching TRBD1 (5 bases). Trimming removed 6 bases from V and 6 bases from J, with 14 bases in between. The CDR3 sequence is 12 residues long. Germline CDR1 reads SQVTM; CDR2 reads ANQGSEA.

V usage is TRBV29-1 and J usage is TRBJ2-7, with D possibly TRBD2 on 6 matching bases. The CDR3 has 14 residues. The V and J ends lost 5 bases and 0 bases respectively, with 14 bases between them. The V gene's germline CDR1 is SQVTM and CDR2 ANQGSEA. CDR3 amino acids: CSVQGTHSSYEQYF. The CDR3 bases are TGCAGCGTTCAAGGGACTCACTCCTCCTACGAGCAGTACTTC.